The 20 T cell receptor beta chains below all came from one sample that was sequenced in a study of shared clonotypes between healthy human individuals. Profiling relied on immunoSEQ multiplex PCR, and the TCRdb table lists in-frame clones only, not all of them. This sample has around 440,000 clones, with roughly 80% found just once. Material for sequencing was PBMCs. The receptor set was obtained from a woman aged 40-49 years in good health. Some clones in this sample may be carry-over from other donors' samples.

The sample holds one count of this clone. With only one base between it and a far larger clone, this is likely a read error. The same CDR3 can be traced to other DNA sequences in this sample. The CDR3 region is CASSLSAAYEQYF. The CDR3, as DNA: TGTGCCAGCAGCTTATCAGCGGCCTACGAGCAGTACTTC. This chain joins TRBV27 and TRBJ2-7; perhaps TRBD2 as D (5 bases). CDR1 MNHEY and CDR2 SMNVEV come from the germline V gene (reference sequence). This CDR3 spans 13 amino acids.

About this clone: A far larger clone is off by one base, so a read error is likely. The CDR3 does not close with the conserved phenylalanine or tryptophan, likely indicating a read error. The CDR3 bases are TGTGCCAGCAGTTTAGGGTCGGGTACAGGCTACGAGCAGTACTCC. Residues: CASSLGSGTGYEQYS. This chain joins TRBV28 and TRBJ2-7; D perhaps matches TRBD1 (5 bases). From germline, CDR1 is MDHEN and CDR2 SYDVKM. V shed 2 bases and J shed 3 bases, with 14 bases lying between them. The CDR3 is 15 residues long.

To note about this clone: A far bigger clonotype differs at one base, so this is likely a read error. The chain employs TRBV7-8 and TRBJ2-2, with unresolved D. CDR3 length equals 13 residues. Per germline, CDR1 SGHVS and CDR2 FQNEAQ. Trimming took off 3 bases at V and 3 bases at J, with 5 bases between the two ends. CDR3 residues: CASSFAYTGELFF. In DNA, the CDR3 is TGTGCCAGCAGCTTTGCTTACACCGGGGAGCTGTTTTTT.

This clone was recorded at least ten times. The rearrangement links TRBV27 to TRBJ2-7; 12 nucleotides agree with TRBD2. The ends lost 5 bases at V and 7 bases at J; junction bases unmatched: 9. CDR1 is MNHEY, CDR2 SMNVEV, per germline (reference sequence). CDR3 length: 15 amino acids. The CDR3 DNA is TGTGCCAGCAGTCTTAGACTAGCGGGAGTCGGGGAGCAGTACTTC. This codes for CASSLRLAGVGEQYF.

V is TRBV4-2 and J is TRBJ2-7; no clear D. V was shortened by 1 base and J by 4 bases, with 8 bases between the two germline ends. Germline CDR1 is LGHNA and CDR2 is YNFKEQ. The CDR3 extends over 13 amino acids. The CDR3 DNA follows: TGTGCCAGCAGCCAAGTGGCCGAGTACGAGCAGTACTTC. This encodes CASSQVAEYEQYF.

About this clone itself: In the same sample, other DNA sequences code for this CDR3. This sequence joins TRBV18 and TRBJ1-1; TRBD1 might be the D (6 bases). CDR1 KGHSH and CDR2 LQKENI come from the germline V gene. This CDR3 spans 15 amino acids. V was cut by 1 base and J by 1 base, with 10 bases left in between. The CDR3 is CASSPQGVGNTEAFF. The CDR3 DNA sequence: TGTGCCAGCTCACCACAGGGGGTGGGGAACACTGAAGCTTTCTTT.

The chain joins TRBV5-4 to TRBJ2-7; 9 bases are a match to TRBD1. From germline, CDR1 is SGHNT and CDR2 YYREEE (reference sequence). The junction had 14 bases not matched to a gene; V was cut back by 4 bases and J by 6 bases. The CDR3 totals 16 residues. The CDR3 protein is CASSVGGQGPSSEQYF. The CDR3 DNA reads TGTGCCAGCAGCGTAGGAGGACAGGGGCCATCCAGCGAGCAGTACTTC.

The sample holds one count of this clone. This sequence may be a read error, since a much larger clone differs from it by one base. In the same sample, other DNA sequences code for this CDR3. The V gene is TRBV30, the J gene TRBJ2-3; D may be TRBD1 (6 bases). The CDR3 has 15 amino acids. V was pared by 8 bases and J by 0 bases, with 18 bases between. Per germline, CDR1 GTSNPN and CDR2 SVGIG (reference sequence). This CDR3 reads CALTGLVTSTDTQYF. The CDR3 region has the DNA TGTGCCCTGACAGGACTGGTTACTAGCACAGATACGCAGTATTTT. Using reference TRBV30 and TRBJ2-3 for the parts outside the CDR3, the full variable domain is SQTIHQWPATLVQPVGSPLSLECTVEGTSNPNLYWYRQAAGRGLQLLFYSVGIGQISSEVPQNLSASRPQDRQFILSSKKLLLSDSGFYLCALTGLVTSTDTQYFGPGTRLTVL.

The CDR3 sequence is CASSLRQGENYEQYF. The CDR3 DNA reads as TGCGCCAGCAGCCTGAGACAGGGGGAGAACTACGAGCAGTACTTC. The V and J genes are TRBV4-1 and TRBJ2-7, with 9 bases identical to TRBD1. The CDR3 has 15 amino acids. J was trimmed by 3 bases and V by 4 bases; bases with no gene match: 7. CDR1 is MGHRA, CDR2 YSYEKL, per germline.

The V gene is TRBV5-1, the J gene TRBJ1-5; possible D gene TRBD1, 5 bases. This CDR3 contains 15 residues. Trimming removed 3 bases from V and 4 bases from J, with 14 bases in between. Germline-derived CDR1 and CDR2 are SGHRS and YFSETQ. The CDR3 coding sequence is TGCGCCAGCAGCTCCGGGACGTCCCAAAATCAGCCCCAGCATTTT. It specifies CASSSGTSQNQPQHF.

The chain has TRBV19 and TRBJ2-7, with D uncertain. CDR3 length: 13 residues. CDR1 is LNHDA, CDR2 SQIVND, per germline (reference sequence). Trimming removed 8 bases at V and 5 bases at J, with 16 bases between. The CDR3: CASRRNREDEQYF. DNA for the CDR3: TGTGCCAGTCGCCGTAACCGCGAGGACGAGCAGTACTTC.

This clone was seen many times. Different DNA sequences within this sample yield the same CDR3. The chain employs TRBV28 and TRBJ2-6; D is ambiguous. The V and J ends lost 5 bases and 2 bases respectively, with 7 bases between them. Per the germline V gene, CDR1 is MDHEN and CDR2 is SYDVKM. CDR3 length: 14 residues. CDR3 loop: CASSLLAGANVLTF. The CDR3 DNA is TGTGCCAGCAGTCTATTAGCTGGGGCCAACGTCCTGACTTTC.

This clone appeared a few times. In DNA form, the CDR3 reads TGTGCCAGCAGCACGCTAGCGGGAGGGCCCAGTGAGCAGTTCTTC. Amino acid sequence: CASSTLAGGPSEQFF. The chain employs TRBV5-8 and TRBJ2-1; 12 nucleotides line up with TRBD2. The CDR3 runs 15 residues. Per the germline V gene, CDR1 is SGHTS and CDR2 is YDEGEE. V shed 4 bases, J shed 9 bases, and the junction held 8 bases outside the gene matches.

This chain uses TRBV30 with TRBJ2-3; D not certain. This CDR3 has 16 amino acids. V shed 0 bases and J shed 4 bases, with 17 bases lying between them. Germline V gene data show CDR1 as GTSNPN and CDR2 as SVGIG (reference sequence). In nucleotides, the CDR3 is TGTGCCTGGAGTGTAGGATACCCTAAGAGTGCAGATACGCAGTATTTT. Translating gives CAWSVGYPKSADTQYF.

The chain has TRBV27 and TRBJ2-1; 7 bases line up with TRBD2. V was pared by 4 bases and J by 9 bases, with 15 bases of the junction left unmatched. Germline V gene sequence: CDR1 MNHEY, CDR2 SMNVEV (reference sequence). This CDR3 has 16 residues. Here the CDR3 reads CASSSWGAGVGSEQFF. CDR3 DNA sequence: TGTGCCAGCAGTTCTTGGGGCGCGGGAGTTGGTAGTGAGCAGTTCTTC.

CDR3 amino acids: CASSLNGPPTGTQYF. The DNA of the CDR3 is TGTGCCAGCAGCTTAAACGGCCCGCCGACGGGGACCCAGTACTTC. J is TRBJ2-5 and V is TRBV7-3, with no clear D. CDR1 is SGHTA, CDR2 FQGTGA, per germline. With 1 base removed from V and 7 bases from J, the gap between germline ends came to 16 bases. The CDR3 covers 15 residues.

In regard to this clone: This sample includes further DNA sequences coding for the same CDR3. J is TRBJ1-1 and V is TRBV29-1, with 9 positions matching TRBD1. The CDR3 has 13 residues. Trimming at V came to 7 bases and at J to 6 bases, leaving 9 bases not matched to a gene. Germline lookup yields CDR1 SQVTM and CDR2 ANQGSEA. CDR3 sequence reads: CSAYRDRDAEAFF. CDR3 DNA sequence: TGCAGCGCTTACCGGGACAGGGACGCTGAAGCTTTCTTT.

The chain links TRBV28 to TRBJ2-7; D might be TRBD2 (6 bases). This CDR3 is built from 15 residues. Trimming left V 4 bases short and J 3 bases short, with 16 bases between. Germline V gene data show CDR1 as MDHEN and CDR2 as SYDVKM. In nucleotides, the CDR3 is TGTGCCAGCAGTTCTTATAGCGGACGACTCTACGAGCAGTACTTC. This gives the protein CASSSYSGRLYEQYF. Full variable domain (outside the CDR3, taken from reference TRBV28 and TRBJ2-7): DVKVTQSSRYLVKRTGEKVFLECVQDMDHENMFWYRQDPGLGLRLIYFSYDVKMKEKGDIPEGYSVSREKKERFSLILESASTNQTSMYLCASSSYSGRLYEQYFGPGTRLTVT.

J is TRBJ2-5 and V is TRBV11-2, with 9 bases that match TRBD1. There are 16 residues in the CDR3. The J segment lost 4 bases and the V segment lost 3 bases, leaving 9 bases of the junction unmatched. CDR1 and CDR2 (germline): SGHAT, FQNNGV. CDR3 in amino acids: CASSLGRDRVLETQYF. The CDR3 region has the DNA TGTGCCAGCAGCTTGGGACGGGACAGGGTTCTAGAGACCCAGTACTTC.

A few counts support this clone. The CDR3 sequence: CASSVRDGSYNEQFF. The CDR3 DNA reads TGTGCCAGCAGTGTCCGGGACGGTTCCTACAATGAGCAGTTCTTC. V usage is TRBV27 and J usage is TRBJ2-1; perhaps D is TRBD1 or TRBD2 (5 bases each). The CDR3 sequence is 15 residues long. Germline lookup yields CDR1 MNHEY and CDR2 SMNVEV (reference sequence). V shed 5 bases and J shed 1 base, with 12 bases lying between them.